This section outlines one T cell receptor beta chain sequence together with its context. This CDR3 region has 11 residues. Germline V gene sequence: CDR1 ENHRY, CDR2 SYGVKD. After removal of 6 bases from V and 14 bases from J, the junction contained 5 bases not matched to a gene. Libraries were prepared by immunoSEQ multiplex PCR; TCRdb keeps only in-frame clonotypes and omits some of them. The repertoire has about 170,000 clones, around 82% of them found once; the top ten carry approximately 19%. The sample belongs to a study of blood T cell repertoires in COVID-19. Study context: The analysed material was cDNA or gDNA that came from T cells, B-cell-depleted T cells, or PBMCs.

The chain employs TRBV10-3 and TRBJ2-1, with 9 bases lining up with TRBD1. This TCR was recovered from a woman between 65 and 79 years old who had recovered from COVID-19. The sequencing sample was made of peripheral blood. This CDR3 reads CAIRDRGGEFF. CDR3 nucleotides: TGTGCCATCAGGGACAGGGGAGGGGAGTTCTTC.